A selection of T cell receptor beta chains follows, all from one sample in a study of T cell responses to AZD1222 COVID-19 vaccine. Measured with immunoSEQ multiplex PCR; TCRdb has only the in-frame clones, and not every one. This table has under 130,000 clones, around 90% appearing once. Sequencing was performed on peripheral blood, taken on day 0 of AZD1222 vaccination. Receptor source: an adult in good health. CDR3s include the opening cysteine and the closing phenylalanine or tryptophan. The D gene is left open where the match is weak. Only some rows state a clone size, as once, few, many or a class for expanded clones.

TRBV10-3,15,TRBD1,TRBJ2-3,once,CAIRRTGGSTDTQYF,TGTGCCATCAGAAGAACAGGGGGAAGCACAGATACGCAGTATTTT
TRBV6-6,14,TRBD1,TRBJ2-1,few,CASSYSGQNNEQFF,TGTGCCAGCAGTTACTCGGGACAGAACAATGAGCAGTTCTTC
TRBV18,14,.,TRBJ1-3,.,CASSQGRSGNTIYF,TGTGCCAGCTCACAGGGACGCTCTGGAAACACCATATATTTT
TRBV5-1,15,.,TRBJ1-6,.,CASSGTAGTNSPLHF,TGCGCCAGCAGCGGTACTGCAGGGACGAATTCACCCCTCCACTTT
TRBV5-8,13,.,TRBJ1-2,.,CASSLAERYGYTF,TGTGCCAGCAGCTTGGCGGAACGGTATGGCTACACCTTC
TRBV28,13,.,TRBJ1-2,.,CASGGHRGYGYTF,TGTGCCAGCGGGGGACATAGGGGGTATGGCTACACCTTC
TRBV10-3,14,.,TRBJ2-7,.,CAISGRLSSYEQYF,TGTGCCATCAGTGGCCGACTGAGCTCCTACGAGCAGTACTTC
TRBV10-3,16,.,TRBJ1-5,.,CAISEFRAGSNQPQHF,TGTGCCATCAGTGAATTTAGGGCAGGGAGCAATCAGCCCCAGCATTTT
TRBV20-1,11,.,TRBJ1-5,.,CSALDIPAQHF,TGCAGTGCTCTCGACATCCCGGCCCAGCATTTT
TRBV6-2/TRBV6-3,15,TRBD2,TRBJ2-1,.,CASSIGGGGYNEQFF,TGTGCCAGCAGTATTGGAGGCGGGGGCTACAATGAGCAGTTCTTC
TRBV19,16,TRBD1,TRBJ1-5,.,CASTLDQGALNQPQHF,TGTGCCAGTACCCTCGACCAGGGGGCCCTGAATCAGCCCCAGCATTTT
TRBV11-2,13,.,TRBJ1-1,.,CASSFTGNTEAFF,TGTGCCAGCAGCTTTACCGGGAACACTGAAGCTTTCTTT
TRBV27,19,TRBD1,TRBJ1-1,.,CASSLLTDRGRGVGTEAFF,TGTGCCAGCAGTTTACTAACAGACAGGGGGCGAGGAGTTGGAACTGAAGCTTTCTTT
TRBV11-2,13,TRBD1,TRBJ1-2,.,CASSSGQDYGYTF,TGTGCCAGCAGCTCGGGACAGGACTATGGCTACACCTTC
TRBV29-1,15,TRBD1,TRBJ2-7,.,CSAAGTGERAYEQYF,TGCAGCGCTGCCGGGACAGGGGAGCGGGCCTACGAGCAGTACTTC
TRBV6-5,13,.,TRBJ1-5,.,CASSYEGNQPQHF,TGTGCCAGCAGTTATGAAGGCAATCAGCCCCAGCATTTT
TRBV28,15,.,TRBJ1-3,.,CASSFFGGTGNTIYF,TGTGCCAGCAGTTTTTTCGGGGGAACTGGAAACACCATATATTTT
TRBV10-3,15,.,TRBJ1-6,.,CAISVRGMLNSPLHF,TGTGCCATCAGTGTAAGAGGGATGTTGAATTCACCCCTCCACTTT
TRBV11-2,13,.,TRBJ2-1,many,CASSMPSLNEQFF,TGTGCCAGCAGCATGCCCTCCTTGAATGAGCAGTTCTTC
TRBV28,13,.,TRBJ1-1,once,CAERRYSSTEAFF,TGTGCAGAAAGGAGGTATTCGAGCACTGAAGCTTTCTTT
TRBV3-1/TRBV3-2,12,.,TRBJ1-2,.,CASSQGEGLSTF,TGTGCCAGCAGCCAAGGCGAGGGACTATCCACCTTC
TRBV4-1,15,TRBD1,TRBJ1-1,once,CASSQWSGQGAEAFF,TGCGCCAGCAGCCAATGGTCGGGACAGGGGGCTGAAGCTTTCTTT
TRBV12-5,14,.,TRBJ2-5,.,CASGLDGQFGTQYF,TGTGCTAGTGGTTTGGATGGACAGTTCGGGACCCAGTACTTC
TRBV9,15,.,TRBJ2-1,.,CASNLEKGSWDEQFF,TGTGCCAGCAACCTGGAGAAGGGGTCGTGGGATGAGCAGTTCTTC
TRBV6-5,14,TRBD1,TRBJ2-7,few,CASKRDRGAYEQYF,TGTGCCAGCAAACGGGACAGGGGCGCCTACGAGCAGTACTTC
TRBV7-2,14,.,TRBJ2-1,.,CASSERTTYNEQFF,TGTGCCAGCAGCGAACGGACTACATACAATGAGCAGTTCTTC
TRBV25-1,14,TRBD1,TRBJ1-2,medium-sized,CASSVQGVFYGYTF,TGTGCCAGCAGTGTCCAGGGGGTATTCTATGGCTACACCTTC
TRBV7-2,16,TRBD1,TRBJ2-2,few,CASSPRQGTEAGELFF,TGTGCCAGCAGCCCACGACAGGGAACCGAGGCCGGGGAGCTGTTTTTT
TRBV6-1,18,.,TRBJ1-6,.,CASSEALFVGQDYSPLHF,TGTGCCAGCAGTGAAGCGTTATTTGTTGGGCAGGACTATTCACCCCTCCACTTT
TRBV5-4,11,.,TRBJ2-7,.,CASSFGYEQYF,TGTGCCAGCAGCTTTGGGTACGAGCAGTACTTC
TRBV10-3,14,TRBD1,TRBJ2-7,.,CAISDGSGGYEQYF,TGTGCCATCAGTGATGGGTCAGGGGGATACGAGCAGTACTTC
TRBV27,20,TRBD1,TRBJ1-1,.,CASSPYSLDRAVPLNTEAFF,TGTGCCAGCAGTCCCTATTCCTTGGACAGGGCCGTCCCTTTGAACACTGAAGCTTTCTTT
TRBV5-6,14,.,TRBJ1-3,.,CASSFQGGGNTIYF,TGTGCCAGCAGCTTCCAGGGAGGTGGAAACACCATATATTTT
TRBV7-2,14,.,TRBJ1-1,.,CASSPTAPNTEAFF,TGTGCCAGCAGCCCAACGGCCCCGAACACTGAAGCTTTCTTT
TRBV5-1,15,TRBD1,TRBJ1-2,.,CASSLQGAEGYGYTF,TGCGCCAGCAGCTTACAGGGGGCCGAAGGCTATGGCTACACCTTC
TRBV9,16,.,TRBJ2-1,.,CASSVDSSGTYNEQFF,TGTGCCAGCAGCGTAGACTCTAGTGGGACCTACAATGAGCAGTTCTTC
TRBV18,14,.,TRBJ1-5,.,CASSWTGSNQPQHF,TGTGCCAGCTCATGGACGGGTAGCAATCAGCCCCAGCATTTT
TRBV12-3/TRBV12-4,12,.,TRBJ1-2,.,CASSRGIYGYTF,TGTGCCAGCAGCAGAGGGATCTATGGCTACACCTTC
TRBV4-2,14,TRBD1,TRBJ1-6,few,CASSRGQGNSPLHF,TGTGCCAGCAGCCGCGGACAGGGGAATTCACCCCTCCACTTT
TRBV3-1/TRBV3-2,11,.,TRBJ1-1,few,CASSQRAEAFF,TGTGCCAGCAGCCAGAGGGCTGAAGCTTTCTTT
TRBV6-2/TRBV6-3,14,.,TRBJ1-1,.,CASSREPGGTEAFF,TGTGCCAGCAGCCGCGAACCTGGGGGCACTGAAGCTTTCTTT